These T cell receptor beta chains were read from a single sample in a study of cytomegalovirus exposure and HLA in healthy donors. TCRdb's copy holds only in-frame clones and misses some; the assay was immunoSEQ multiplex PCR. The sample carries about 110,000 clones, about 85% recorded once. The sequencing input was PBMCs. The source is a woman aged 18-35 years in good health and CMV-seronegative. CDR3s leave out the opening cysteine and the closing phenylalanine or tryptophan.

ASSPSQGLAPYEQY	TRBV7-6	TRBJ2-7	14
ATSRDNSQETQY	TRBV15	TRBJ2-5	12
ASSLGGGRTGANVLT	TRBV13	TRBJ2-6	15
ASSRTPLNTEAF	TRBV27	TRBJ1-1	12
ASSSGVEQF	TRBV6-5	TRBJ2-1	9
ASSPQGVMRYT	TRBV7-8	TRBJ1-2	11
SALFYEQY	TRBV29-1	TRBJ2-7	8
ASSTPTGLPYEQY	TRBV19	TRBJ2-7	13
ASPGGNQPQH	TRBV10-1	TRBJ1-5	10
ASSDSAGNNSPLH	TRBV6-4	TRBJ1-6	13
AWSVGENTEAF	TRBV30	TRBJ1-1	11
ASSEYPPGQGYYEQY	TRBV2	TRBJ2-7	15
ASSYSFGNQPQH	TRBV6-6	TRBJ1-5	12
ASSLISSYNSPLH	TRBV5-6	TRBJ1-6	13
ASTAIYSQKEAF	TRBV27	TRBJ1-1	12
ASSLLRGTEAF	TRBV5-1	TRBJ1-1	11
ASSLDRGTPTQY	TRBV7-9	TRBJ2-3	12
ASQIQGRNTEAF	TRBV5-4	TRBJ1-1	12
ASGLVLGGGTYNEQF	TRBV12-5	TRBJ2-1	15
ASSPSFVTEAF	TRBV7-9	TRBJ1-1	11
ASSLAALTDTQY	TRBV5-1	TRBJ2-3	12
ASSRLAASDEQF	TRBV11-2	TRBJ2-1	12
ASSLARGRLGGYT	TRBV27	TRBJ1-2	13
ASCPGTDTNYGYT	TRBV6-5	TRBJ1-2	13
ASSLYRWAEEQY	TRBV5-6	TRBJ2-7	12
ASTLGDRSFSYEQY	TRBV2	TRBJ2-7	14
ASSTSGGTQETQY	TRBV27	TRBJ2-5	13
ASSPMHLQGIEEKLF	TRBV28	TRBJ1-4	15
ASSGYLGGTGELF	TRBV25-1	TRBJ2-2	13
ASSPLAGGSNQPQH	TRBV19	TRBJ1-5	14
ASSQGASGGAEVQF	TRBV4-2	TRBJ2-1	14
ASSGAGTGISYEQY	TRBV5-1	TRBJ2-7	14
ASSEREFNTEAF	TRBV2	TRBJ1-1	12
ASSPRTGFLQPQH	TRBV27	TRBJ1-5	13